The rows below give T cell receptor beta chains drawn from one sample of a study of cytomegalovirus exposure and HLA in healthy donors. The assay was immunoSEQ multiplex PCR, and TCRdb's table has in-frame clones only and misses some. The sample lists approximately 180,000 clones; 77% were seen once. Sequenced material: PBMCs. The receptor set was obtained from a woman aged 55-70 years in good health and CMV-seropositive. The CDR3 runs from the conserved cysteine through the conserved F or W. A D gene is named only where the DNA matches it firmly. Clone size is shown for a subset of rows, as once, few, many or a class of expanded clone.

d_call,j_call,clone_size,v_call,cdr3_nt,cdr3_aa
NA,TRBJ1-1,NA,TRBV5-1,TGCGCCAGCAGCCCCACCTCGGGGGTGAACACTGAAGCTTTCTTT,CASSPTSGVNTEAFF
NA,TRBJ1-6,NA,TRBV19,TGTGCCACCGAGGAATCCTATAATTCACCCCTCCACTTT,CATEESYNSPLHF
NA,TRBJ2-1,few,TRBV30,TGTGCCTGTATACAGATTAACAATGAGCAGTTCTTC,CACIQINNEQFF
TRBD2,TRBJ2-3,NA,TRBV28,TGTGCCAGCAGTTCCAGACTAGCGGGGGCCTCAGATACGCAGTATTTT,CASSSRLAGASDTQYF
TRBD2,TRBJ2-1,few,TRBV19,TGTGCCAGTAGACCACTAGCGGGAACATACAATGAGCAGTTCTTC,CASRPLAGTYNEQFF
TRBD1,TRBJ2-5,NA,TRBV9,TGTGCCAGCAGCGACGGACAGGGCGGGGAGACCCAGTACTTC,CASSDGQGGETQYF
NA,TRBJ2-5,NA,TRBV19,TGTGCCAGTAGTACCCAGACAGCACAAGAGACCCAGTACTTC,CASSTQTAQETQYF
NA,TRBJ1-1,NA,TRBV5-1,TGCGCCAGCCATTGGACAGATATGAACACTGAAGCTTTCTTT,CASHWTDMNTEAFF
NA,TRBJ2-7,NA,TRBV2,TGTGCCAGCAGTGTGTCTAGCGTAACCTACGAGCAGTACTTC,CASSVSSVTYEQYF
NA,TRBJ2-3,NA,TRBV5-4,TGTGCCAGCAGCTTAGCGGGTCCGGCAGATACGCAGTATTTT,CASSLAGPADTQYF
NA,TRBJ2-2,NA,TRBV7-2,TGTGCCAGCAGCTTATGGTCAGGGGACACCGGGGAGCTGTTTTTT,CASSLWSGDTGELFF
NA,TRBJ2-7,NA,TRBV29-1,TGCAGCGTTACAGGTAACCAGGGCGAGCAGTACTTC,CSVTGNQGEQYF
TRBD2,TRBJ2-5,NA,TRBV12-5,TGTGCTAGTGGTTTGGACTTAGCGGGAGTTAAAGAGACCCAGTACTTC,CASGLDLAGVKETQYF
TRBD1,TRBJ2-4,NA,TRBV28,TGTGCCAGCAGCACAGGGGACGCCAAAAACATTCAGTACTTC,CASSTGDAKNIQYF
TRBD1,TRBJ2-7,NA,TRBV6-6,TGTGCCAGCAGGGCGGGGACAGGGAATTACGAGCAGTACTTC,CASRAGTGNYEQYF
NA,TRBJ1-1,few,TRBV30,TGTGCCTGGAGAGAAGGGAGGAACACTGAAGCTTTCTTT,CAWREGRNTEAFF
NA,TRBJ1-2,NA,TRBV5-1,TGCGCCAGCAGCTTGGCCGCCCAGGGAGGCTATGGCTACACCTTC,CASSLAAQGGYGYTF
NA,TRBJ1-6,NA,TRBV30,TGTGCCTGGACTGGGGGACTGGATTCACCCCTCCACTTT,CAWTGGLDSPLHF
TRBD2,TRBJ2-4,NA,TRBV6-1,TGTGCCAGCAGTGAGGGCGGGGGACCAGAGTACTTC,CASSEGGGPEYF
NA,TRBJ1-1,NA,TRBV7-3,TGTGCCAGCAGCCGACACGGGAACACTGAAGCTTTCTTT,CASSRHGNTEAFF
NA,TRBJ2-1,NA,TRBV27,TGTGCCAGCGGGGAGGCTCACAATGAGCAGTTCTTC,CASGEAHNEQFF
NA,TRBJ2-2,NA,TRBV7-2,TGTGCCAGCAGCTTACGCAGGACAACCGGGGAGCTGTTTTTT,CASSLRRTTGELFF
NA,TRBJ2-1,NA,TRBV6-6,TGTGCCAGCAGTCTACCTGGCAATGAGCAGTTCTTC,CASSLPGNEQFF
NA,TRBJ2-1,NA,TRBV2,TGTGCCAGCAGTGAAACGGGGGTGGGCAATGAGCAGTTCTTC,CASSETGVGNEQFF
TRBD1,TRBJ2-7,NA,TRBV18,TGTGCCAGCTCACCCGGGACAGGAGGCGAGCAGTACTTC,CASSPGTGGEQYF
NA,TRBJ1-1,NA,TRBV13,TGTGCCAGCAGCACTACGGGGGACACTGAAGCTTTCTTT,CASSTTGDTEAFF
NA,TRBJ2-7,NA,TRBV2,TGTGCCAGCGTTGATGGCGGGGAAACCTACGAGCAGTACTTC,CASVDGGETYEQYF
TRBD1,TRBJ1-2,NA,TRBV5-1,TGCGCCAGCAGCAGGGGGACAGGTAGCGGCTATGGCTACACCTTC,CASSRGTGSGYGYTF
NA,TRBJ2-1,NA,TRBV6-1,TGTGCCAGCAGCCTACAGGGCTCCTACAATGAGCAGTTCTTC,CASSLQGSYNEQFF
TRBD1,TRBJ1-5,NA,TRBV9,TGTGCCAGCAGCGGACAGGGAAATAGCAATCAGCCCCAGCATTTT,CASSGQGNSNQPQHF
NA,TRBJ1-1,few,TRBV7-6,TGTGCCAGCAGCTTACTCGAACGCGGGAACACTGAAGCTTTCTTT,CASSLLERGNTEAFF
TRBD1,TRBJ1-2,NA,TRBV5-1,TGCGCCAGCAACCCGACAGGGGGAAACTATGGCTACACCTTC,CASNPTGGNYGYTF
TRBD1,TRBJ2-2,NA,TRBV15,TGTGCCACCAGCAGAGACCGGGACAGGGCCGGGGAGCTGTTTTTT,CATSRDRDRAGELFF
TRBD1,TRBJ1-2,NA,TRBV5-1,TGCGCCAGCAGCTTATGGACAGGGGACGACTATGGCTACACCTTC,CASSLWTGDDYGYTF
NA,TRBJ1-4,NA,TRBV5-1,TGCGCCAGCAGCATCCAACACGAAAAACTGTTTTTT,CASSIQHEKLFF
NA,TRBJ1-1,NA,TRBV18,TGTGCCAGCTCACCTGAAGGGGGCACTGAAGCTTTCTTT,CASSPEGGTEAFF
TRBD2,TRBJ2-2,NA,TRBV4-1,TGCGCCAGCAGCGCAAGGCCTATGGCGGGGGGGACCGGGGAGCTGTTTTTT,CASSARPMAGGTGELFF